Included here is one T cell receptor (beta chain) sequence, with context. This sample was included in a study of cytomegalovirus exposure and HLA in healthy donors. Data came from immunoSEQ multiplex PCR; TCRdb stores just in-frame clones and leaves some out. The sample consists of about 180,000 clones, 85% of them appearing once. Per germline, CDR1 SGHRS and CDR2 YFSETQ. Between the trimmed V and J ends, which lost 2 bases and 4 bases, there was a span of 12 bases. CDR3 length: 15 residues. The approximately 120-subject validation cohort, separate from the approximately 670-subject first cohort, included the donors.

The sequenced sample was PBMCs. This sequence originates from a man aged 18 to 30 in good health and CMV-seropositive. The chain recombines TRBV5-1 with TRBJ2-2, with D possibly matching TRBD1 (6 bases). The DNA for the CDR3 is TGCGCCAGCAGCTTCAACAGGGATGGCACCGGGGAGCTGTTTTTT. It is translated as CASSFNRDGTGELFF.